This T cell receptor (beta chain) was identified in a study of technical replicates of blood from a few donors. Germline V gene data show CDR1 as GTSNPN and CDR2 as SVGIG (reference sequence). The CDR3 consists of 16 residues. V trimming: 3 bases; J trimming: 8 bases; junction bases outside the gene matches: 14. Libraries were prepared by immunoSEQ multiplex PCR; TCRdb keeps only in-frame clonotypes and omits some of them. This table has more than 70,000 clones, about 90% appearing once. Sequencing was done on a sample of T cells isolated from PBMCs. The chain links TRBV30 to TRBJ2-1, with 9 bases matching TRBD1. The sequence came from a human donor in good health. CDR3 nucleotides: TGTGCCTGGAGCGATGCCCCGGGACAGGGCATATATGAGCAGTTCTTC. This gives the protein CAWSDAPGQGIYEQFF.